This TCR beta chain was found in a study of long-term antiretroviral therapy in people with HIV. V lost 2 bases and J 2 bases, leaving 24 bases between the germline ends. Looked up from germline, CDR1 is SNHLY and CDR2 is FYNNEI. The length of the CDR3 is 20 residues. Details on this clone: Its specificity is not known.

Assay version v3.0 of immunoSEQ was used, and it was run at survey level. Method: immunoSEQ multiplex PCR; TCRdb's copy keeps in-frame clones and lacks some. The sample records tens of thousands of clones, about 95% being singletons. The study's findings and limits: Regardless of time point, clones expanded before ART dominated the repertoire.

This TCR came from a woman aged 45-60 years with HIV. The genes are TRBV2 and TRBJ1-4; the D gene is possibly TRBD1 (6 bases). The material was unsorted PBMCs, obtained 3.7 years after starting antiretroviral therapy. The CDR3 region is CASSERQGRVGRQTNEKLFF. In DNA form, the CDR3 reads TGTGCCAGCAGTGAACGTCAGGGGAGAGTTGGTAGGCAGACTAATGAAAAACTGTTTTTT.